This is a list of T cell receptor beta chains from one sample in a study of monozygotic twins with inflammatory bowel disease. TCRdb reanalyzed the 5' RACE reads, giving one entry per CDR3 protein sequence and no DNA. This sample's table reports under 200,000 distinct CDR3 sequences. The sequenced material came from blood. The receptor source for this set is a human donor with ulcerative colitis or Crohn's disease, or a healthy co-twin of an affected twin (not recorded which). Each CDR3 is given with its conserved first and last residue.

j_call v_call cdr3_length cdr3_aa
TRBJ2-7 TRBV7-9 17 CASSLGVRRVAFYEQYF
TRBJ2-1 TRBV10-2 15 CASSEVVPFGNEQFF
TRBJ2-5 TRBV20-1 15 CSASGTGGSVETQYF
TRBJ2-7 TRBV27 15 CASSLRASGSGEQYF
TRBJ1-5 TRBV28 14 CASSPGRAGQPQHF
TRBJ1-1 TRBV15 13 CATSTLSGSEAFF
TRBJ1-1 TRBV28 13 CASILRDRERAFF
TRBJ1-2 TRBV5-1 13 CASRFSRDHGYTF
TRBJ2-1 TRBV29-1 12 CSAKLLAIEQFF
TRBJ2-1 TRBV6-5 15 CASRLLAGSYNEQFF
TRBJ2-7 TRBV5-1 13 CASRQGTSNEQYF
TRBJ2-2 TRBV4-1 16 CASSRTSGRGTGELFF
TRBJ2-5 TRBV7-2 15 CASSLGPQGTETQYF
TRBJ2-1 TRBV9 17 CASSVDGSASSYNEQFF
TRBJ2-6 TRBV28 12 CASRSGANVLTF
TRBJ2-2 TRBV7-3 13 CASSLWVTGELFF
TRBJ1-2 TRBV5-5 14 CASSLGGDDYGYTF
TRBJ2-5 TRBV18 15 CASSPLPDREETQYF
TRBJ2-1 TRBV20-1 15 CSASRLAEIYNEQFF
TRBJ1-5 TRBV2 13 CASDGQGDQPQHF
TRBJ2-4 TRBV29-1 12 CSVEAGGDIQYF
TRBJ2-1 TRBV5-4 14 CASSQPGLSNEQFF
TRBJ2-7 TRBV29-1 12 CSVGTGMDEQYF
TRBJ2-1 TRBV5-5 14 CASSLVLKDNEQFF
TRBJ2-1 TRBV19 13 CASTRTGWNEQFF
TRBJ2-2 TRBV9 17 CASSVLQGSMTPGELFF
TRBJ2-1 TRBV5-6 14 CASSLWGSYNEQFF
TRBJ2-5 TRBV24-1 14 CATSDLSGEKTQYF
TRBJ2-5 TRBV20-1 13 CSVRTLFGETQYF
TRBJ1-1 TRBV30 14 CAWSIQGGSTEAFF
TRBJ1-1 TRBV12-3/TRBV12-4 13 CASSFAGDTEAFF
TRBJ2-7 TRBV11-1 18 CASSLALAGRGRPYEQYF
TRBJ2-5 TRBV5-1 18 CASSFPRAGLAAQETQYF
TRBJ1-1 TRBV28 15 CASSSIWGLGTEAFF
TRBJ1-1 TRBV7-6 15 CASSFVTGGYSEAFF
TRBJ2-2 TRBV19 13 CASSAGGTGELFF
TRBJ2-2 TRBV20-1 14 CSATLQGLGGELFF
TRBJ2-7 TRBV20-1 13 CSASPGLSYEQYF
TRBJ2-7 TRBV21-1 16 CASPTEGPGQSVEQYF
TRBJ2-1 TRBV2 14 CASFRDTSNNEQFF
TRBJ2-1 TRBV20-1 16 CSVRVPRTSPYNEQFF
TRBJ2-1 TRBV6-2/TRBV6-3 17 CASSSLGALADNNEQFF
TRBJ2-2 TRBV9 12 CASSISGKELFF